A selection of T cell receptor beta chains follows, all from one sample in a study of radiation and T cells in renal cell carcinoma. The method was immunoSEQ multiplex PCR; TCRdb's version includes in-frame clones alone and lacks a portion of them. The sample yields 150,000 to 160,000 clones, 87% seen once. The sequenced sample was blood, obtained from a patient whose treatment included radiotherapy and nephrectomy. The receptors here all came from a woman aged 50 to 60 with renal cell carcinoma. The CDR3 runs from the conserved cysteine through the conserved F or W. Each record gives: J gene, clone size, V gene, D gene, CDR3 DNA, CDR3 protein. The D gene is left open where the match is weak. Size tells how often a clone was seen (once, few, many) or the class of an expanded clone, and some rows leave it out.

j_gene: TRBJ2-2; abundance: NA; v_gene: TRBV9; d_gene: TRBD2; CDR3nt: TGTGCCAGCAGCCCCCGACTAGCGGGGCCTTCGAACACCGGGGAGCTGTTTTTT; CDR3aa: CASSPRLAGPSNTGELFF
j_gene: TRBJ2-7; abundance: NA; v_gene: TRBV5-1; d_gene: TRBD1; CDR3nt: TGCGCCAGCAGCCCTACGGACAGGGTCTACGAGCAGTACTTC; CDR3aa: CASSPTDRVYEQYF
j_gene: TRBJ2-2; abundance: NA; v_gene: TRBV21-1; d_gene: NA; CDR3nt: TGTGCCAGCAGCGCAATAGGCGGGGAAACCGGGGAGCTGTTTTTT; CDR3aa: CASSAIGGETGELFF
j_gene: TRBJ1-2; abundance: once; v_gene: TRBV10-3; d_gene: TRBD1; CDR3nt: TGTGCCATCAGTACCTCTTTCTGGGACAGTGGATCTTCTAACTATGGCTACACCTTC; CDR3aa: CAISTSFWDSGSSNYGYTF
j_gene: TRBJ2-7; abundance: NA; v_gene: TRBV28; d_gene: TRBD1; CDR3nt: TGTGCCAGTGCAGGGAGACAGGGGTCCTACGAGCAGTACTTC; CDR3aa: CASAGRQGSYEQYF
j_gene: TRBJ1-1; abundance: NA; v_gene: TRBV15; d_gene: TRBD1; CDR3nt: TGTGCCACCAGCAGAGGGGACAGGGCTTTTCGCACTGAAGCTTTCTTT; CDR3aa: CATSRGDRAFRTEAFF
j_gene: TRBJ1-6; abundance: once; v_gene: TRBV7-6; d_gene: TRBD1; CDR3nt: TGTGCCAGCAGCTCCGGACAGGGATTTTCTAATTCACCCCTCCACTTT; CDR3aa: CASSSGQGFSNSPLHF
j_gene: TRBJ2-3; abundance: NA; v_gene: TRBV9; d_gene: TRBD2; CDR3nt: TGTGCCAGCAGCGAGACTAGCGGGGGGACTAGCACAGATACGCAGTATTTT; CDR3aa: CASSETSGGTSTDTQYF
j_gene: TRBJ1-1; abundance: NA; v_gene: TRBV6-1; d_gene: NA; CDR3nt: TGTGCCAGCAGTGGGGGGGGCCCCTTAGAAGCTTTCTTT; CDR3aa: CASSGGGPLEAFF
j_gene: TRBJ1-1; abundance: NA; v_gene: TRBV19; d_gene: NA; CDR3nt: TGTGCCAGTAAACAGCCGAACACTGAAGCTTTCTTT; CDR3aa: CASKQPNTEAFF
j_gene: TRBJ1-2; abundance: NA; v_gene: TRBV5-1; d_gene: TRBD1; CDR3nt: TGCGCCAGCAGCAGAGGACAGGAAGCTAACTATGGCTACACCTTC; CDR3aa: CASSRGQEANYGYTF
j_gene: TRBJ2-2; abundance: once; v_gene: TRBV19; d_gene: TRBD1; CDR3nt: TGTGCCAGTAGTAGGACAGGGAACACCGGGGAGCCGTTTTTT; CDR3aa: CASSRTGNTGEPFF
j_gene: TRBJ2-7; abundance: NA; v_gene: TRBV6-5; d_gene: NA; CDR3nt: TGTGCCAGCAGTTACCGGGTCGGGGACGCCTCCTACGAGCAGTACTTC; CDR3aa: CASSYRVGDASYEQYF
j_gene: TRBJ2-5; abundance: NA; v_gene: TRBV5-1; d_gene: TRBD2; CDR3nt: TGCGCCACCAGACTAGCGGGGGTATTCCAAGAGACCCAGTACTTC; CDR3aa: CATRLAGVFQETQYF
j_gene: TRBJ1-3; abundance: NA; v_gene: TRBV15; d_gene: NA; CDR3nt: TGTGCCACCAGCAGAGGCGGAGGCCTGACACTTGGAAACACCATATATTTT; CDR3aa: CATSRGGGLTLGNTIYF
j_gene: TRBJ1-5; abundance: NA; v_gene: TRBV7-6; d_gene: NA; CDR3nt: TGTGCCAGCAGCTTTACCCAGGGGCTTGGTCAGCCCCAGCATTTT; CDR3aa: CASSFTQGLGQPQHF
j_gene: TRBJ1-3; abundance: NA; v_gene: TRBV19; d_gene: NA; CDR3nt: TGTGCCAGTAGTACTCTTGGGGGGGACTCTGCTGGAAACACCATATATTTT; CDR3aa: CASSTLGGDSAGNTIYF
j_gene: TRBJ2-1; abundance: NA; v_gene: TRBV19; d_gene: TRBD1; CDR3nt: TGTGCCAGTAGTCCCCGGGACAGGGGTAGGCATGAGCAGTTCTTC; CDR3aa: CASSPRDRGRHEQFF
j_gene: TRBJ1-2; abundance: few; v_gene: TRBV9; d_gene: TRBD1; CDR3nt: TGTGCCAGCAGCGGAGACAGGGATTCCGGAGGCTACACCTTC; CDR3aa: CASSGDRDSGGYTF
j_gene: TRBJ1-2; abundance: few; v_gene: TRBV2; d_gene: NA; CDR3nt: TGTGCCAGCAGGGGCTACGGGACGGTGAACTATGGCTACACCTTC; CDR3aa: CASRGYGTVNYGYTF
j_gene: TRBJ1-2; abundance: NA; v_gene: TRBV9; d_gene: NA; CDR3nt: TGTGCCAGCAGCGTAGATAACTATGGCTACACCTTC; CDR3aa: CASSVDNYGYTF
j_gene: TRBJ1-2; abundance: NA; v_gene: TRBV14; d_gene: NA; CDR3nt: TGTGCCAGCAGCCAAGCCCGCTCCGCTGGGGGCTACACCTTC; CDR3aa: CASSQARSAGGYTF
j_gene: TRBJ2-1; abundance: NA; v_gene: TRBV9; d_gene: NA; CDR3nt: TGTGCCAGCAGCGTAGTCAGGGGCGGGGCCAACAATGAGCAGTTCTTC; CDR3aa: CASSVVRGGANNEQFF
j_gene: TRBJ1-1; abundance: NA; v_gene: TRBV5-1; d_gene: NA; CDR3nt: TGCGCCAGCAGCTGGGGGACGGGAGGGACTGAAGCTTTCTTT; CDR3aa: CASSWGTGGTEAFF
j_gene: TRBJ2-3; abundance: NA; v_gene: TRBV5-1; d_gene: TRBD2; CDR3nt: TGCGCCAGCAGCTTGGCGGGACTAGGAAGAGACACGCAGTATTTT; CDR3aa: CASSLAGLGRDTQYF
j_gene: TRBJ1-2; abundance: few; v_gene: TRBV9; d_gene: TRBD1; CDR3nt: TGTGCCAGCAGCTCCCCGGCGGGACAGGGGGGCTACACCTTC; CDR3aa: CASSSPAGQGGYTF
j_gene: TRBJ1-2; abundance: NA; v_gene: TRBV4-3; d_gene: NA; CDR3nt: TGCGCCAGCAGCCAAGAGACGGGAGCAGGCTATGGCTACACCTTC; CDR3aa: CASSQETGAGYGYTF
j_gene: TRBJ1-2; abundance: NA; v_gene: TRBV25-1; d_gene: NA; CDR3nt: TGTGCCAGCAGTCCAAACAATGAGGGGGAAAATGGCTACACCTTC; CDR3aa: CASSPNNEGENGYTF
j_gene: TRBJ1-6; abundance: NA; v_gene: TRBV2; d_gene: TRBD1; CDR3nt: TGTGCCAGCAGTGAAGCGCTTCCGGCCAGGGGGGTACATTCACCCCTCCACTTT; CDR3aa: CASSEALPARGVHSPLHF
j_gene: TRBJ2-5; abundance: NA; v_gene: TRBV6-5; d_gene: TRBD1; CDR3nt: TGTGCCAGCAAGGGGCCAGGGGGCATGGAGACCCAGTACTTC; CDR3aa: CASKGPGGMETQYF
j_gene: TRBJ2-7; abundance: NA; v_gene: TRBV6-1; d_gene: NA; CDR3nt: TGTGCCAGCAGTTTAGGGGGATTCTCCGAGCAGTACTTC; CDR3aa: CASSLGGFSEQYF
j_gene: TRBJ2-1; abundance: NA; v_gene: TRBV9; d_gene: TRBD2; CDR3nt: TGTGCCAGCAGCGAAGTGGCTAGCGGGGTGTACAATGAGCAGTTCTTC; CDR3aa: CASSEVASGVYNEQFF
j_gene: TRBJ1-1; abundance: NA; v_gene: TRBV6-5; d_gene: NA; CDR3nt: TGTGCCAGCAGTTACAGGCAGATGAACAGTGAAGCTTTCTTT; CDR3aa: CASSYRQMNSEAFF
j_gene: TRBJ2-3; abundance: NA; v_gene: TRBV7-2; d_gene: NA; CDR3nt: TGTGCCAGCAGCCCCGCCGGGACCTTCCCAGATACGCAGTATTTT; CDR3aa: CASSPAGTFPDTQYF
j_gene: TRBJ2-7; abundance: NA; v_gene: TRBV4-1; d_gene: TRBD2; CDR3nt: TGCGCCAGCAGCAGAATGTCAGCAACGGGGGGGCTACCCTACGAGCAGTACTTC; CDR3aa: CASSRMSATGGLPYEQYF
j_gene: TRBJ2-2; abundance: NA; v_gene: TRBV11-3; d_gene: TRBD1; CDR3nt: TGTGCCAGCAGCTCCCCAGACAGGGCCGGGGAGCTGTTTTTT; CDR3aa: CASSSPDRAGELFF
j_gene: TRBJ2-3; abundance: NA; v_gene: TRBV19; d_gene: TRBD2; CDR3nt: TGTGCCAGGCGGGACGGCCGGGGGGGGGATACGCAGTATTTT; CDR3aa: CARRDGRGGDTQYF
j_gene: TRBJ1-1; abundance: NA; v_gene: TRBV29-1; d_gene: NA; CDR3nt: TGCAGCGTGGAAACAGATCTGAACACTGAAGCTTTCTTT; CDR3aa: CSVETDLNTEAFF
j_gene: TRBJ1-4; abundance: NA; v_gene: TRBV5-1; d_gene: TRBD1; CDR3nt: TGCGCCAGCAGGAGGACAGGGGATAATGAAAAACTGTTTTTT; CDR3aa: CASRRTGDNEKLFF
j_gene: TRBJ2-2; abundance: NA; v_gene: TRBV5-6; d_gene: TRBD1; CDR3nt: TGTGCCAGCACCCGACAGGGAAACACCGGGGAGCTGTTTTTT; CDR3aa: CASTRQGNTGELFF
j_gene: TRBJ1-1; abundance: NA; v_gene: TRBV18; d_gene: NA; CDR3nt: TGTGCCAGCTCACGTGACAGAATTAACACTGAAGCTTTCTTT; CDR3aa: CASSRDRINTEAFF
j_gene: TRBJ1-1; abundance: NA; v_gene: TRBV2; d_gene: TRBD1; CDR3nt: TGTGCCAGCAGGAGGGACAGGGGGCAGACTGAAGCTTTCTTT; CDR3aa: CASRRDRGQTEAFF
j_gene: TRBJ2-1; abundance: NA; v_gene: TRBV7-9; d_gene: TRBD1; CDR3nt: TGTGCCAGCAGCGGGGACAGGGACGAGCAGTTCTTC; CDR3aa: CASSGDRDEQFF